This T cell receptor (beta chain) is from a study of T cells after yellow fever vaccination. The CDR3 length is 15 residues. In germline, CDR1 is MDHEN, CDR2 SYDVKM. J lost 3 bases, V lost 6 bases, and 7 bases had no gene match. TCRdb redid the calling of the 5' RACE reads with MiXCR, one entry per CDR3 protein. The table records 450,000 to 550,000 distinct CDR3 sequences, 21% of them present only once. This clonotype was detected only a few times. The TCR comes from a man between 18 and 35 years old who received the YFV17D yellow fever vaccine. The rearrangement links TRBV28 to TRBJ2-1; 8 nucleotides match TRBD1. Source: PBMCs, taken approximately 22 days after the first yellow fever vaccination. The CDR3 region has the DNA TGTGCCAGCAGCTCAGGACAGGGATACTACAATGAGCAGTTCTTC. This gives the protein CASSSGQGYYNEQFF.